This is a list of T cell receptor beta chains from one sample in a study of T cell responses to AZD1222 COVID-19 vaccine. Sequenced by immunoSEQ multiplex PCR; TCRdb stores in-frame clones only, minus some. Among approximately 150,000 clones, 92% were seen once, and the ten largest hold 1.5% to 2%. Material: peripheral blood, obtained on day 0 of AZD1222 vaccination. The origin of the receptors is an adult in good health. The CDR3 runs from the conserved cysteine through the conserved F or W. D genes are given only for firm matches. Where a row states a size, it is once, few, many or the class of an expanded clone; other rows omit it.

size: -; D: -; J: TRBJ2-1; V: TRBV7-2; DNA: TGTGCCAGCAGCCCCCCGGGACACAGCTCCTACAATGAGCAGTTCTTC; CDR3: CASSPPGHSSYNEQFF
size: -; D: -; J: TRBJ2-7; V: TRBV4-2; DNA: TGTGCCAGCAGCCAAGCCACAGGATTGAGCTCCTACGAGCAGTACTTC; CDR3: CASSQATGLSSYEQYF
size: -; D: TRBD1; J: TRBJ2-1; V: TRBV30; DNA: TGTGCCTGGAGCTATGACAGGGGATCCTACAATGAGCAGTTCTTC; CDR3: CAWSYDRGSYNEQFF
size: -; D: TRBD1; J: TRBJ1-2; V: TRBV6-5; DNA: TGTGCCAGCAGTCCCGTTACAGGGGCCTATGGCTACACCTTC; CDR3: CASSPVTGAYGYTF
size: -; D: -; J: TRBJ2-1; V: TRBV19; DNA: TGTGCCAGTAGTATCAAAGGGGGGAAGCAGTTCTTC; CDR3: CASSIKGGKQFF
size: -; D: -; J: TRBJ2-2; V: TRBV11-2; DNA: TGTGCCAGCAGCACCCCGTTCGGCGGGGAGCTGTTTTTT; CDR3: CASSTPFGGELFF
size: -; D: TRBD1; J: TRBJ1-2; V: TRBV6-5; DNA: TGTGCCAGCAGTTTCCTAGGCGGGACAGCGACCTATGGCTACACCTTC; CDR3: CASSFLGGTATYGYTF
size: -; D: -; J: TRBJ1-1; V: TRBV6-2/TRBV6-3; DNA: TGTGCCAGCAGTTACAGCACAAACACTGAAGCTTTCTTT; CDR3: CASSYSTNTEAFF
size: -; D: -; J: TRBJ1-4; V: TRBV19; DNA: TGTGCCAGTAGTAAAGGGCAGGGCCCAAATGAAAAACTGTTTTTT; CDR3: CASSKGQGPNEKLFF
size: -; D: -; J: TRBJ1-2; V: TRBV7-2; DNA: TGTGCCAGCAGCTTAAGGGGGGCGTGGGGCTACACCTTC; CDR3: CASSLRGAWGYTF
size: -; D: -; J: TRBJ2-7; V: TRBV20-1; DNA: TGCAGTGCTGAGACCACCTACGAGCAGTACTTC; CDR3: CSAETTYEQYF
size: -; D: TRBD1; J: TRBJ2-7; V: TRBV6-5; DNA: TGTGCCAGCAGTTGGGACAGGAGTAACGAGCAGTACTTC; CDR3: CASSWDRSNEQYF
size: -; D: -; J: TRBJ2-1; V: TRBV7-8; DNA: TGTGCCAGCAGCCCATCCCCGGGGTACTACAATGAGCAGTTCTTC; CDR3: CASSPSPGYYNEQFF
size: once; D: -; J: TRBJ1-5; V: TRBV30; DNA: TGTGCCTGGAGCTGGGACACGAGCAATCAGCCCCAGCATTTT; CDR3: CAWSWDTSNQPQHF
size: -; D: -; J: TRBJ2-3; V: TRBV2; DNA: TGTGCCAGCAGTGCAGGGCGGGGCACAGATACGCAGTATTTT; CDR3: CASSAGRGTDTQYF
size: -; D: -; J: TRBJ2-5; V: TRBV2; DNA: TGTGCCAGCAGCCTTGGGAAGACCCAGTACTTC; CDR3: CASSLGKTQYF
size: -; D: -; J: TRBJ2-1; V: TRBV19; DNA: TGTGCCAGTAGTTTTACGGGTTACAATGAGCAGTTCTTC; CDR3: CASSFTGYNEQFF
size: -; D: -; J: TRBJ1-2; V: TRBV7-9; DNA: TGTGCCAGCAGCCCTGACACAGGGTATGGCTACACCTTC; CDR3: CASSPDTGYGYTF
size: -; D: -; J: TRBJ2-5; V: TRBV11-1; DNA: TGTGCCAGCAGCTTACGGCTTCGGGAGACCCAGTACTTC; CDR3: CASSLRLRETQYF
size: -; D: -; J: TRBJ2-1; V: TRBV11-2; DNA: TGTGCCAGCAGCTTTGCGGGGACCTACAATGAGCAGTTCTTC; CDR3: CASSFAGTYNEQFF
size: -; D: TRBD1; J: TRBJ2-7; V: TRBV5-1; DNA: TGCGCCAGCAGCTTCAACAGCGAATTAGGGGGCACGAAGCAGTACTTC; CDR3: CASSFNSELGGTKQYF
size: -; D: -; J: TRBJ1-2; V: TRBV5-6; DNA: TGTGCCAGCAGCTCTCCGGGAAGGGGCAGCTATGGCTACACCTTC; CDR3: CASSSPGRGSYGYTF
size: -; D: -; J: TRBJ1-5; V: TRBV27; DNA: TGTGCCAGCAGTTTGAAGGGACTTCAGCAGCCCCAGCATTTT; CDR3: CASSLKGLQQPQHF
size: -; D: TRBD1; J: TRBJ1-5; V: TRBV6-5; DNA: TGTGCCAGCAATCCGGGACAGTATAGCAATCAGCCCCAGCATTTT; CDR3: CASNPGQYSNQPQHF
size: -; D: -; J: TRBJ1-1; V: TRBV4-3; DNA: TGCGCCAGCAGCCAAGAAGTCCATCTAGCAGGGACGAAGGCTTTCTTT; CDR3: CASSQEVHLAGTKAFF
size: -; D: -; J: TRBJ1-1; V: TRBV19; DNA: TGTGCCAGCTCGGGATGGGGAGTAAGAGGGAACACTGAAGCTTTCTTT; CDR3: CASSGWGVRGNTEAFF
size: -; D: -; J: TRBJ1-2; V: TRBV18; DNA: TGTGCCAGCTCACCCACCCAACAGGGAATGGACTATGGCTACACCTTC; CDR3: CASSPTQQGMDYGYTF
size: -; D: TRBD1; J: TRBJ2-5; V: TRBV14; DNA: TGTGCCAGCAGCCAAGCGGGACAGGGCATTAAGACCCAGTACTTC; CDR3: CASSQAGQGIKTQYF
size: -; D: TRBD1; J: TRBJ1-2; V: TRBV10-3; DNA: TGTGCCATCAGCCTCATTCAGGGGGATGGCTACACCTTC; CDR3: CAISLIQGDGYTF
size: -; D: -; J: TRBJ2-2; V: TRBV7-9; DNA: TGTGCCAGCAGCTTAGGGACAATCGCGAACACCGGGGAGCTGTTTTTT; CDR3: CASSLGTIANTGELFF
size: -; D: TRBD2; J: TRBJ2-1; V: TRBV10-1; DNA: TGCGCCAGCAGTGGCACCTTAGGGACTAGCGGTGGCAATGAGCAGTTCTTC; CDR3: CASSGTLGTSGGNEQFF
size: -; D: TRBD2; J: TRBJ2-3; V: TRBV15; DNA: TGTGCCACCAGCACCCGGACTAGTATTAGCACAGATACGCAGTATTTT; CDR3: CATSTRTSISTDTQYF
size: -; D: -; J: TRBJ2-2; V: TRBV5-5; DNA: TGTGCCAGCAGCTTGGAAGGTACCTTCGGCGGGGAGCTGTTTTTT; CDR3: CASSLEGTFGGELFF
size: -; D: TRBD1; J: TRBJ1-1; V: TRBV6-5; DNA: TGTGCCAGCAACCTACGACAGGGTATGAACACTGAAGCTTTCTTT; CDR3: CASNLRQGMNTEAFF
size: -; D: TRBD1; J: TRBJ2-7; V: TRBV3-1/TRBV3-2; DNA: TGTGCCAGCAGCAAACAGGGGGCGCGAGTGGACGAGCAGTACTTC; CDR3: CASSKQGARVDEQYF
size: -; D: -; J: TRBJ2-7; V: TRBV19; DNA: TGTGCCAGTAGTCCCGGTTACTACGAGCAGTACTTC; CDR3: CASSPGYYEQYF
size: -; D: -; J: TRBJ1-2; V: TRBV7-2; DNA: TGTGCCAGCAGCTTAAGGGCGGTAGGGGGATATGGCTACACCTTC; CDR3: CASSLRAVGGYGYTF
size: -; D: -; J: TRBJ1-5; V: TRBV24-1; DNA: TGTGCCACCAGTGAGGAAGGGGGTTATCAGCCCCAGCATTTT; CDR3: CATSEEGGYQPQHF
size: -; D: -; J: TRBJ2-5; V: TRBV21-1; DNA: TGTGCCAGCAGCTCAAAAAGGGGCGGGATCCAAGAGACCCAGTACTTC; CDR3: CASSSKRGGIQETQYF
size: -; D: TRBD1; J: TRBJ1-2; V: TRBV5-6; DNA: TGTGCCAGCAGCCGCGTGGGGGGGACCCGACAGGGACGCTATGGCTACACCTTC; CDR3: CASSRVGGTRQGRYGYTF
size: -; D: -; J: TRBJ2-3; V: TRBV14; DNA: TGTGCCAGCAGCCGGGACGGAAGCACAGATACGCAGTATTTT; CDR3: CASSRDGSTDTQYF
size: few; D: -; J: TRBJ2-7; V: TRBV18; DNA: TGTGCCAGCTCACCAGTCTTATCGTTCGGTGACGAGCAGTACTTC; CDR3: CASSPVLSFGDEQYF
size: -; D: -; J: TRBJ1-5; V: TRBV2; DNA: TGTGCCAGCAGTGATCTGAGGAGCAATCAGCCCCAGCATTTT; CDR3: CASSDLRSNQPQHF
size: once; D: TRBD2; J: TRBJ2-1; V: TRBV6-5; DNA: TGTGCCAGCATCGCGGGAGGGCCTCGTCGCAATGAGCAGTTCTTC; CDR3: CASIAGGPRRNEQFF
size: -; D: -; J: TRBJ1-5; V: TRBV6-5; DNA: TGTGCCAGCAGAAAAGGGACGGTAAGCAATCAGCCCCAGCATTTT; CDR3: CASRKGTVSNQPQHF
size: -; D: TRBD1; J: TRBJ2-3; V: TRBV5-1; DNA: TGCGCCAGCAGCTTCCGACAGGGGGGGAGCACAGATACGCAGTATTTT; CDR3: CASSFRQGGSTDTQYF
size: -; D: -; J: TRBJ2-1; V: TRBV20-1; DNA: TGCAGTGCTAGTTTAAGTGGGAATGAGCAGTTCTTC; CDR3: CSASLSGNEQFF
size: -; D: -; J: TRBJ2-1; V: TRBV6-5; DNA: TGTGCCAGCAGCCTCCCGACTAGCTCCTACAATGAGCAGTTCTTC; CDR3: CASSLPTSSYNEQFF
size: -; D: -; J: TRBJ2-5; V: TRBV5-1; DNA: TGCGCCACCCCGAGGAGGGGTCAAGAGACCCAGTACTTC; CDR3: CATPRRGQETQYF
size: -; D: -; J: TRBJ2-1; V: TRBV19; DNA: TGTGCCAGTAGTACCCAGGCCGGGGTCTACAATGAGCAGTTCTTC; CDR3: CASSTQAGVYNEQFF
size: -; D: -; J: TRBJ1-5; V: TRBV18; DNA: TGTGCCAGCTCCATGGAAGGGCCTTCCAATCAGCCCCAGCATTTT; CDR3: CASSMEGPSNQPQHF
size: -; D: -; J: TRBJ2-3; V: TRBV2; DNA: TGTGCCAGCAAGGGCGAGGGGATACGGACAGATACGCAGTATTTT; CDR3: CASKGEGIRTDTQYF
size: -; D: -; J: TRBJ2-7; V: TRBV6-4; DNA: TGTGCCAGCAGTCCACACCAGGGATACGAGCAGTACTTC; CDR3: CASSPHQGYEQYF
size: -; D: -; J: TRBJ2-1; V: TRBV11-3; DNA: TGTGCCAGCAGCTTAGGGACTTACAATGAGCAGTTCTTC; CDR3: CASSLGTYNEQFF
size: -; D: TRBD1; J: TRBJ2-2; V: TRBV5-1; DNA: TGCGCCAGCAGCTTGGCCGGCGTGACAGGGGACACCGGGGAGCTGTTTTTT; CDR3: CASSLAGVTGDTGELFF
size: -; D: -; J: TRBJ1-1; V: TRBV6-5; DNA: TGTGCCAGCAGTTACCGACAGAGTGAAGCTTTCTTT; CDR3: CASSYRQSEAFF
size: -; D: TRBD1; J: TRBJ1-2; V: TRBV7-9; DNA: TGTGCCAGCAGCTCCGACAGGGTTAGCTATGGCTACACCTTC; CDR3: CASSSDRVSYGYTF
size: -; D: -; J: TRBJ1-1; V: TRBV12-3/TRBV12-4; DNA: TGTGCCAGCAGCCCCCGGGCCGGTGAAGCTTTCTTT; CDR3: CASSPRAGEAFF
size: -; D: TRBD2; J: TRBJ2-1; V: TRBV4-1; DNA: TGCGCCAGCAGCCGGACTAGCGGGGGACTACTCAATGAGCAGTTCTTC; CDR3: CASSRTSGGLLNEQFF